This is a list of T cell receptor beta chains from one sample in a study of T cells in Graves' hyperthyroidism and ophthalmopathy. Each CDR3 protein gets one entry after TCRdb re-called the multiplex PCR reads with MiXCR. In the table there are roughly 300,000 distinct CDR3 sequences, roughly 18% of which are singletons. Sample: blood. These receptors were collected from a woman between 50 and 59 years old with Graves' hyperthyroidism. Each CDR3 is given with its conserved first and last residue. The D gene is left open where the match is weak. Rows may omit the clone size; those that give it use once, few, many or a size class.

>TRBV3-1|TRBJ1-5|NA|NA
TGTGCCAGCAGCGAAGAGGTAGGGAGGCAGCCCCAGCATTTT
CASSEEVGRQPQHF
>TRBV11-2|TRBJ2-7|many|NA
TGTGCCAGCAGCTTGATGGCGGAGCCTCTGGGCGAGCAGTACTTC
CASSLMAEPLGEQYF
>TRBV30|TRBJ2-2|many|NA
TGTGCCTGGAGTGTAGGCGTTGCCACCGGGGAGCTGTTTTTT
CAWSVGVATGELFF
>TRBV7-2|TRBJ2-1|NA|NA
TGTGCCAGCAGCAAAGGGCCGGGGAATGAGCAGTTCTTC
CASSKGPGNEQFF
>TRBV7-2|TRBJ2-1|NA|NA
TGTGCCAGCAGCTTAGAATTAGGCAATGAGCAGTTCTTC
CASSLELGNEQFF
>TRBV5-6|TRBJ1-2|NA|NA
TGTGCCAGCAGCCTGGACAGTAGCTATGGCTACACCTTC
CASSLDSSYGYTF
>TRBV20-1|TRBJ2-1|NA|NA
TGCAGTGTTACGGTCCCTTACAATGAGCAGTTCTTC
CSVTVPYNEQFF
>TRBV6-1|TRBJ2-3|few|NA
TGTGCCGGTCAAAGGAACCAGGACAACACAGATACGCAGTATTTT
CAGQRNQDNTDTQYF
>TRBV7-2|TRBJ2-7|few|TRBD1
TGTGCCAGCAGCCATGGACAGGGGGGCTCCTACGAGCAGTACTTC
CASSHGQGGSYEQYF
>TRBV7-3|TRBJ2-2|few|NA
TGTGCCAGCAGTCCCCACGGGGGCCGGAACACCGGGGAGCTGTTTTTT
CASSPHGGRNTGELFF
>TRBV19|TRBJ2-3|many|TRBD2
TGTGCCAGTAGTAGGCTAGCGGGAAGCACAGATACGCAGTATTTT
CASSRLAGSTDTQYF
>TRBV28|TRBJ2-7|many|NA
TGTGCCAGCAGTTTATTAGCAGGTACCTACGAGCAGTACTTC
CASSLLAGTYEQYF
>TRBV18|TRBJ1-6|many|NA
TGTGCCAGCTCACCTCCGTTTATCTTCCACTTT
CASSPPFIFHF
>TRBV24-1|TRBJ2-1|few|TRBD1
TGTGCCACGGCCGGGACAGGGCTCAATGAGCAGTTCTTC
CATAGTGLNEQFF
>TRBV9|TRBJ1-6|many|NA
TGTGCCAGCAGCGTAGAGGGCCTGAATTCACCCCTCCACTTT
CASSVEGLNSPLHF
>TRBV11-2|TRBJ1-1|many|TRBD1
TGTGCCACCAGAGGGACAGCCTGGAACACTGAAGCTTTCTTT
CATRGTAWNTEAFF
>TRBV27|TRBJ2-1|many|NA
TGTGCCAGCAGTTCCACATCGGCACCAACGGACAATGAGCAGTTCTTC
CASSSTSAPTDNEQFF
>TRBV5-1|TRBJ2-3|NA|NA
TGCGCCAGCAGCCGAACGGGAGACCGGACAGATACGCAGTATTTT
CASSRTGDRTDTQYF
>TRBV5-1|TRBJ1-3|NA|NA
TGCGCCAGCACCCGGGACACCTCTGGAAACACCATATATTTT
CASTRDTSGNTIYF
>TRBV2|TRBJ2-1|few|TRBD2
TGTGCCACCAAGGGGACTAAGGATGAGCAGTTCTTC
CATKGTKDEQFF
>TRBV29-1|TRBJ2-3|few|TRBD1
TGCAGCGTTCCCGGACAGGGCTCAGATACGCAGTATTTT
CSVPGQGSDTQYF
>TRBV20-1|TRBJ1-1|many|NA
TGCAGTGCTAGAAAGGGACAGAACACTGAAGCTTTCTTT
CSARKGQNTEAFF
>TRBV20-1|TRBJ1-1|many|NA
TGCAGTGCTAGAGATCTCAGGGAACCCACTGAAGCTTTCTTT
CSARDLREPTEAFF
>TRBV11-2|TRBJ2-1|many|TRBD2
TGTGCCAGCAGCTTACGACTAGCGGAGAACAATGAGCAGTTCTTC
CASSLRLAENNEQFF
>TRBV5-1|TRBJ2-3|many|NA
TGCGCCAGCAGCACCGACAACACAGATACGCAGTATTTT
CASSTDNTDTQYF
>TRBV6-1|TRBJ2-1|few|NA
TGTGCCAGCAGTCCTAGCGAAATACAGGGCAATGAGCAGTTCTTC
CASSPSEIQGNEQFF
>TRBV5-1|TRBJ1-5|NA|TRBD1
TGCGCCAGCAGCTTCACAGGGGTCGTGTGGCCCCAGCATTTT
CASSFTGVVWPQHF
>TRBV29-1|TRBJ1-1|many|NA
TGCAGCGCCGCGGAGGGCAGGGGGAACACTGAAGCTTTCTTT
CSAAEGRGNTEAFF
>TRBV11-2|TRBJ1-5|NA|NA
TGTGCCAGCAGCTTATTGAACAATCAGCCCCAGCATTTT
CASSLLNNQPQHF
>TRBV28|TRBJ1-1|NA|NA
TGTGCCAGCAGTTTACCGCACAGTAACACTGAAGCTTTCTTT
CASSLPHSNTEAFF
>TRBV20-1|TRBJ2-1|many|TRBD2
TGCAGTGCTAGAGATCAGCGGGGGAGCTCCTACAATGAGCAGTTCTTC
CSARDQRGSSYNEQFF
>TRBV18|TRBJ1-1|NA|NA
TGTGCCAGCTCACGGGTTGAGGGGAACACTGAAGCTTTCTTT
CASSRVEGNTEAFF
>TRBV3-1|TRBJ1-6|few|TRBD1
TGTGCCAGCAGATTAACAGGGGGCGCGTCCTATAATTCACCCCTCCACTTT
CASRLTGGASYNSPLHF
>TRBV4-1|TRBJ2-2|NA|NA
TGCGCCAGCAGCCTACAGATCACCGGGGAGCTGTTTTTT
CASSLQITGELFF
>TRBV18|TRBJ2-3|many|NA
TGTGCCAGCTTTGAAGGGAGTAGGGGATACGATACGCAGTATTTT
CASFEGSRGYDTQYF
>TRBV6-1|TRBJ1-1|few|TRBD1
TGTGCCAGCAGTGAAGCGACAGGGGGGAACACTGAAGCTTTCTTT
CASSEATGGNTEAFF
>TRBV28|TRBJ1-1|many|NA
TGTGCCAGCAGTAGGAGGACTGAAGCTTTCTTT
CASSRRTEAFF
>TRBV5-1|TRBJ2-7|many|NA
TGCGCCAGCAGCTTGGCCGGCCCAGGCTCCTACGAGCAGTACTTC
CASSLAGPGSYEQYF
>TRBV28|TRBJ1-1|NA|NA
TGTGCCAGCAGTCAAAAGAACACTGAAGCTTTCTTT
CASSQKNTEAFF
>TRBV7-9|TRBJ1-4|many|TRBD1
TGTGCCAGCAGCTTAGGACAGGGGGCAACTAATGAAAAACTGTTTTTT
CASSLGQGATNEKLFF